One sample yielded the 14 T cell receptor beta chains listed below, sequenced in a study of Ad26.COV2.S vaccination and SARS-CoV-2 variants. TCRdb's copy holds only in-frame clones and misses some; the assay was immunoSEQ multiplex PCR. The data show some 320,000 clones, 86% seen once. The treatment: some 20 received Ad26.COV2.S at low or high dose, single or two shots; a few received placebo; per-sample allocation not given. Following the first vaccine or placebo injection, samples were taken on day 63. The sample consisted of peripheral blood, taken in a trial of Ad26.COV2.S vaccine versus placebo. All receptors come from a person between 18 and 60 years old who received the Ad26.COV2.S COVID-19 vaccine or a placebo.

V and J are TRBV4-3 and TRBJ1-3; D is unresolved. V lost 0 bases, J lost 4 bases, and 4 bases lay in between. The CDR3 has 13 amino acids. Germline CDR1 and CDR2: LGHNA and YSLEER. The CDR3 region has the DNA TGCGCCAGCAGCCAAGAACTCGGAAACACCATATATTTT. This translates into CASSQELGNTIYF.

V is TRBV6-2 or TRBV6-3 and J is TRBJ2-3, with D unresolved. The germline gives CDR1 MNHEY, CDR2 SVGEGT. The length of the CDR3 is 13 residues. The germline V and J ends were trimmed by 4 bases and 0 bases, with 5 bases remaining between them. The CDR3, as DNA: TGTGCCAGCAGTTCAGATAGCACAGATACGCAGTATTTT. Translation: CASSSDSTDTQYF.

The chain couples TRBV7-2 to TRBJ1-3; no definite D call. V was trimmed by 0 bases and J by 0 bases, leaving 18 bases between them. Germline values: CDR1 SGHTA, CDR2 FQGNSA. The CDR3 extends over 19 amino acids. CDR3 sequence: CASSLASQSIGFSGNTIYF. The CDR3 DNA sequence: TGTGCCAGCAGCTTAGCGTCACAGAGTATCGGATTCTCTGGAAACACCATATATTTT. Together with reference TRBV7-2 and TRBJ1-3, the CDR3 gives the full variable domain: GAGVSQSPSNKVTEKGKDVELRCDPISGHTALYWYRQSLGQGLEFLIYFQGNSAPDKSGLPSDRFSAERTGGSVSTLTIQRTQQEDSAVYLCASSLASQSIGFSGNTIYFGEGSWLTVV.

Concerning this clone itself: This sample includes further DNA sequences coding for the same CDR3. V and J are TRBV2 and TRBJ1-1; 9 bases are a match to TRBD1. Germline trimming cut 5 bases from V and 3 bases from J; bases unmatched to any gene: 4. Germline CDR1 reads SNHLY; CDR2 reads FYNNEI. The CDR3 is 14 residues long. CDR3: CASSPDRGYTEAFF. The CDR3 coding sequence is TGTGCCAGCAGTCCGGACAGGGGATACACTGAAGCTTTCTTT.

The chain joins TRBV7-9 to TRBJ1-1; D unclear. CDR1 SEHNR and CDR2 FQNEAQ come from the germline V gene (reference sequence). V lost 5 bases and J 1 base, leaving 11 bases between the germline ends. This CDR3 is built from 14 residues. CDR3 amino acids: CASSPIQQNTEAFF. The DNA for the CDR3 is TGTGCCAGCAGCCCAATTCAACAGAACACTGAAGCTTTCTTT.

The chain recombines TRBV5-1 with TRBJ2-5; D is unresolved. The length of the CDR3 is 13 residues. V gave up 4 bases and J gave up 2 bases, with 9 bases separating them. Germline lookup yields CDR1 SGHRS and CDR2 YFSETQ. As DNA, the CDR3 is TGCGCCAGCAGCCTGAACGTACAAGAGACCCAGTACTTC. Protein product: CASSLNVQETQYF.

This clone was detected only a few times. The rearrangement links TRBV6-2 or TRBV6-3 to TRBJ1-1, with 9 bases matching TRBD1. After removal of 2 bases from V and 5 bases from J, the junction contained 12 bases not matched to a gene. The CDR3 is 17 residues long. The V gene's germline CDR1 is MNHEY and CDR2 SVGEGT. The CDR3 sequence is CASSYRGGGTGKTEAFF. CDR3 nucleotides: TGTGCCAGCAGTTACAGAGGAGGGGGGACAGGGAAAACTGAAGCTTTCTTT.

As regards this clone: One end of the junction does not line up with germline, which may come from a read error. V gene TRBV5-6 combines with J gene TRBJ2-2, with a weak D call TRBD2 (5 bases). Germline-derived CDR1 and CDR2 are SGHDT and YYEEEE. This CDR3 is built from 17 residues. The CDR3 coding sequence is TGTGCCAGCACCTTGTCCGGGGTGGGTAAAAGTGCCGGGGAGCTGTTTTTT. This encodes CASTLSGVGKSAGELFF.

The chain has TRBV7-3 and TRBJ2-1; 8 bases agree with TRBD1. V shed 3 bases, J shed 0 bases, and the junction held 1 base outside the gene matches. Germline V gene sequence: CDR1 SGHTA, CDR2 FQGTGA. The CDR3 spans 15 residues. This CDR3 reads CASSFQGASYNEQFF. In nucleotides, the CDR3 is TGTGCCAGCAGCTTTCAGGGGGCCTCCTACAATGAGCAGTTCTTC. Using reference TRBV7-3 and TRBJ2-1 for the parts outside the CDR3, the full variable domain is GAGVSQTPSNKVTEKGKYVELRCDPISGHTALYWYRQSLGQGPEFLIYFQGTGAADDSGLPNDRFFAVRPEGSVSTLKIQRTERGDSAVYLCASSFQGASYNEQFFGPGTRLTVL.

The chain is built from TRBV3-1 (or the pseudogene TRBV3-2) and TRBJ2-1; a possible D gene is TRBD2 (6 bases). V was clipped by 1 base and J by 14 bases, with 15 bases between them. The CDR3 is 13 amino acids. Germline V CDR1 and CDR2: LGHDT, YNNKEL (reference sequence). Here the CDR3 DNA reads TGTGCCAGCAGCCAAGTTTCTAGCGATTTGAAGTTCTTC. It yields the protein CASSQVSSDLKFF.

The chain couples TRBV2 to TRBJ2-5, with 10 bases lining up with TRBD2. The length of the CDR3 is 15 residues. CDR1 is SNHLY, CDR2 FYNNEI, per germline. V was pared by 2 bases and J by 4 bases, with 4 bases of the junction left unmatched. CDR3 nucleotide sequence: TGTGCCAGCAGTGAAAGGCTAGCGGGGGCAGAGACCCAGTACTTC. Amino acids: CASSERLAGAETQYF.

In its sample, this clone was seen once. The chain links TRBV10-3 to TRBJ1-5; 9 bases line up with TRBD1. Trimming took 0 bases from V and 6 from J; bases not matched to a gene: 6. Germline V lookup: CDR1 ENHRY, CDR2 SYGVKD. This CDR3 contains 16 residues. The CDR3 nucleotides are TGTGCCATCAGTGAGTCGGGACAGGGTAACCGTCAGCCCCAGCATTTT. The encoded protein is CAISESGQGNRQPQHF.

J is TRBJ1-2 and V is TRBV11-2; D unclear. The V gene lost 4 bases and the J gene lost 6 bases, with 21 bases spanning the gap. Germline CDR1 and CDR2: SGHAT and FQNNGV. This CDR3 spans 16 amino acids. The CDR3 DNA reads as TGTGCCAGCAGCTGGGGTACCTATCACAGTGGAGATGGCTACACCTTC. It translates to CASSWGTYHSGDGYTF.

The V call is TRBV7-2, the J call TRBJ1-1; TRBD1 might be the D (5 bases). Per germline, CDR1 SGHTA and CDR2 FQGNSA. Trimming stripped 5 bases from V and 1 base from J, with 20 bases between. The CDR3 runs to 17 residues. In DNA form, the CDR3 reads TGTGCCAGCAGCCCAACACAAAGGGGCATTGGGAACACTGAAGCTTTCTTT. It translates to CASSPTQRGIGNTEAFF.